The 9 T cell receptor beta chains listed next were all sequenced from one sample in a study of OX40 agonist ivuxolimab in advanced cancers. Profiled with immunoSEQ multiplex PCR; TCRdb holds only in-frame clones, not every one. The sample consists of approximately 20,000 clones, 80% to 90% of them appearing once. This specimen was CD4+ or CD8+ T cells sorted from blood, taken in a trial of the OX40 agonist ivuxolimab. The receptors were gathered from an adult with an advanced solid tumor such as melanoma, head and neck, liver or kidney cancer.

The chain combines TRBV5-1 with TRBJ2-3, with 10 nucleotides matching TRBD2. Germline V gene lookup returns CDR1 SGHRS and CDR2 YFSETQ. The CDR3 is made up of 16 amino acids. V dropped 4 bases and J dropped 4; count of bases not matched to a gene: 9. CDR3 nucleotide sequence: TGCGCCAGCAGCACGAGCGGGGGGGGCGACGCAGATACGCAGTATTTT. Protein: CASSTSGGGDADTQYF.

V gene TRBV2 combines with J gene TRBJ1-1, with a tentative D call TRBD1 (5 bases). Per the germline V gene, CDR1 is SNHLY and CDR2 is FYNNEI. V was shortened by 1 base and J by 5 bases, with 14 bases between the two germline ends. This CDR3 is 15 amino acids long. CDR3 protein: CASSEGRTTRTEAFF. The CDR3, as DNA: TGTGCCAGCAGTGAAGGGCGGACAACGAGGACTGAAGCTTTCTTT.

The genes are TRBV18 and TRBJ1-5, with D possibly matching TRBD1 (5 bases). Deletions cut 0 bases from V and 8 bases from J, with 11 bases between. This CDR3 region has 14 residues. CDR1 KGHSH and CDR2 LQKENI come from the germline V gene. The CDR3 protein is CASSPPAVGEPQHF. The DNA of the CDR3 is TGTGCCAGCTCACCACCGGCCGTGGGGGAGCCCCAGCATTTT.

The chain links TRBV19 to TRBJ1-2; 8 bases align to TRBD1. The length of the CDR3 is 13 residues. Germline V gene data show CDR1 as LNHDA and CDR2 as SQIVND (reference sequence). The J segment lost 8 bases and the V segment lost 2 bases, leaving 4 bases of the junction unmatched. CDR3 region: CASSIQGAGGYTF. In DNA form, the CDR3 reads TGTGCCAGTAGTATACAGGGGGCCGGGGGCTACACCTTC.

This chain uses TRBV10-3 with TRBJ1-2; tentatively, D is TRBD1 (6 bases). The CDR3 consists of 14 residues. V was shortened by 4 bases and J by 4 bases, with 13 bases between the two germline ends. Germline V CDR1 and CDR2: ENHRY, SYGVKD. CDR3 region: CAISGMGAPYGYTF. The DNA of the CDR3 is TGTGCCATCAGTGGGATGGGGGCGCCCTATGGCTACACCTTC.

This clone has a single count. At one of its ends the junction is not consistent with the germline gene, which may arise from a read error. The chain links TRBV6-5 to TRBJ2-7; 13 bases match TRBD2. Germline V gene sequence: CDR1 MNHEY, CDR2 SVGAGI. This CDR3 region has 15 residues. This chain's CDR3 is CASSTSGRASHEQYF. Here the CDR3 DNA reads TGTGCCAGCAGTACTAGCGGGAGGGCCTCCCACGAGCAGTACTTC.

This chain uses TRBV28 with TRBJ1-2; the match to TRBD1 covers 8 bases. Germline trimming cut 3 bases from V and 8 bases from J; bases unmatched to any gene: 5. The CDR3 sequence is 13 residues long. Germline loops: CDR1 MDHEN, CDR2 SYDVKM. CDR3 residues: CASSLQGARGYTF. CDR3 coding DNA: TGTGCCAGCAGTTTGCAGGGGGCGCGGGGCTACACCTTC.

This rearrangement joins TRBV7-9 to TRBJ2-5, with TRBD1 matching over 7 bases. J lost 5 bases, V lost 5 bases, and 5 bases had no gene match. Germline CDR1 reads SEHNR; CDR2 reads FQNEAQ (reference sequence). CDR3 length: 13 amino acids. This CDR3 reads CASSTQGLETQYF. CDR3 coding DNA: TGTGCCAGCAGCACACAGGGGTTGGAGACCCAGTACTTC.

The V and J genes are TRBV28 and TRBJ1-5; the match to TRBD1 covers 11 bases. V trimming: 4 bases; J trimming: 5 bases; junction bases outside the gene matches: 4. The CDR3 runs to 15 residues. In germline, CDR1 is MDHEN, CDR2 SYDVKM. DNA of the CDR3: TGTGCCAGCAGTTCCGGGACAGGGGGGCATCAGCCCCAGCATTTT. This codes for CASSSGTGGHQPQHF.